The 20 T cell receptor beta chains reported below all come from one sample, sequenced in a study of human T cells and chemical hapten exposure. MiXCR was run by TCRdb on the RACE reads, yielding one entry per CDR3 protein. The sample contains about 300,000 distinct CDR3 sequences, 4.5% to 5.5% of which appear only once. As for time point: pre-sensitization, week 0. Treatment specified: therapeutic diphenylcyclopropenone sensitization with weekly scalp DPC. The sequences come from whole blood, collected in connection with sensitization to the hapten diphenylcyclopropenone (DPC). Receptor source: a woman aged 18-30 years with alopecia areata. Some clones in this sample may be carry-over from other donors' samples.

The V gene is TRBV7-2, the J gene TRBJ2-2; D unclear. This CDR3 region has 15 residues. Trimming removed 5 bases at V and 3 bases at J, with 13 bases between. Germline V gene data show CDR1 as SGHTA and CDR2 as FQGNSA. CDR3 region: CASSGLGVYTGELFF. CDR3 in DNA: TGTGCCAGCAGCGGCCTGGGCGTGTACACCGGGGAGCTGTTTTTT.

The chain carries TRBV6-2 or TRBV6-3 and TRBJ2-7, with TRBD2 as a possible D gene (5 bases). V gave up 2 bases and J gave up 2 bases, with 10 bases separating them. Germline V gene sequence: CDR1 MNHEY, CDR2 SVGEGT. The CDR3 sequence is 14 residues long. The CDR3 sequence is CASSYGGFPYEQYF. Written as DNA, the CDR3 is TGTGCCAGCAGTTACGGCGGGTTTCCCTACGAGCAGTACTTC.

This clonotype occurred a few times. V usage is TRBV5-1 and J usage is TRBJ1-6; D gene unclear. This CDR3 has 14 amino acids. Germline assignment: CDR1 SGHRS and CDR2 YFSETQ. Trimming left V 4 bases short and J 7 bases short, with 12 bases between. The CDR3 loop reads CASSGPGENSPLHF. CDR3 in DNA: TGCGCCAGCAGCGGACCGGGAGAGAATTCACCCCTCCACTTT.

This clonotype was seen many times. The chain couples TRBV4-3 to TRBJ1-2, with a weak D call TRBD1 (5 bases). The CDR3 has 18 residues. Germline lookup yields CDR1 LGHNA and CDR2 YSLEER. V shed 1 base and J shed 2 bases, with 20 bases lying between them. CDR3 protein: CASSQVGVGTARNYGYTF. The DNA of the CDR3 is TGCGCCAGCAGCCAAGTGGGAGTCGGGACCGCCCGGAACTATGGCTACACCTTC.

This clonotype has a handful of counts. This chain links TRBV25-1 with TRBJ1-4, with D uncertain. Germline V gives CDR1 MGHDK, CDR2 SYGVNS. Between the trimmed V and J ends, which lost 3 bases and 4 bases, there was a span of 15 bases. The CDR3 has 16 residues. The CDR3 nucleotides are TGTGCCAGCAGTGAGTTCACCGCAGGAGATAATGAAAAACTGTTTTTT. Protein sequence: CASSEFTAGDNEKLFF.

The chain joins TRBV6-5 to TRBJ2-1; TRBD2 matches 9 bases. This CDR3 spans 15 amino acids. Germline V lookup: CDR1 MNHEY, CDR2 SVGAGI. The V and J ends lost 7 bases and 7 bases, in that order; junction bases with no gene match: 11. The DNA of the CDR3 is TGTGCCAGCACTCGTCAGGGCGGGGGGGCTAATGAGCAGTTCTTC. It codes for CASTRQGGGANEQFF.

V and J are TRBV4-2 and TRBJ1-1; D unclear. This CDR3 comprises 14 residues. Germline CDR1 reads LGHNA; CDR2 reads YNFKEQ. Deletions cut 1 base from V and 1 base from J, with 7 bases between. For the CDR3, the DNA is TGTGCCAGCAGCCAAGTATCAGGGAACACTGAAGCTTTCTTT. Amino acid sequence: CASSQVSGNTEAFF.

This clonotype occurred a few times. This chain links TRBV7-9 with TRBJ2-7; D perhaps matches TRBD1 (5 bases). Germline lookup yields CDR1 SEHNR and CDR2 FQNEAQ (reference sequence). The CDR3 is made up of 14 amino acids. The V gene lost 1 base and the J gene lost 3 bases, with 10 bases spanning the gap. The CDR3, as DNA: TGTGCCAGCAGCTTAGGGGGCAGCCTCTACGAGCAGTACTTC. It is translated as CASSLGGSLYEQYF.

This clonotype was detected a few times. The chain joins TRBV24-1 to TRBJ2-1; tentative D call: TRBD2 (6 bases). CDR1 is KGHDR and CDR2 is SFDVKD in the germline V gene. This CDR3 region has 17 residues. V was pared by 3 bases and J by 4 bases, with 18 bases between. The CDR3 sequence: CATSDPRDFPGYNEQFF. Here the CDR3 DNA reads TGTGCCACCAGTGATCCCAGGGACTTCCCCGGTTACAATGAGCAGTTCTTC.

This chain joins TRBV4-3 and TRBJ1-5; D not certain. The CDR3 is 13 amino acids. V shed 0 bases and J shed 5 bases, with 5 bases lying between them. CDR1 and CDR2 (germline): LGHNA, YSLEER. CDR3 DNA sequence: TGCGCCAGCAGCCAAGATAAGGATCAGCCCCAGCATTTT. It yields the protein CASSQDKDQPQHF.

This clonotype was observed many times. The chain links TRBV11-2 to TRBJ2-6, with D unclear. V was pared by 5 bases and J by 0 bases, with 14 bases between. The CDR3 loop spans 17 amino acids. The V gene's germline CDR1 is SGHAT and CDR2 FQNNGV. This CDR3 is CASSPNLQASGANVLTF. In DNA, the CDR3 is TGTGCCAGCAGCCCGAACCTCCAGGCCTCTGGGGCCAACGTCCTGACTTTC.

The chain carries TRBV6-2 or TRBV6-3 and TRBJ2-1; the D is unclear. The CDR3 loop spans 15 amino acids. The germline CDR1 and CDR2 sequences are MNHEY and SVGEGT. Trimming took 6 bases from V and 0 from J, leaving 12 bases between them. The CDR3 bases are TGTGCCAGCAGGACCAGCCCCGACTCCTACAATGAGCAGTTCTTC. Amino acids: CASRTSPDSYNEQFF.

This clonotype turned up a few times. This chain uses TRBV4-3 with TRBJ2-5; possibly TRBD1 for D (6 bases). CDR1 LGHNA and CDR2 YSLEER come from the germline V gene. There are 15 residues in the CDR3. Trimming cost V 1 base and J 5 bases, with 14 bases left between them. In nucleotides, the CDR3 is TGCGCCAGCAGCCAAGGTGCAGGGGAAGTGGAGACCCAGTACTTC. Translation: CASSQGAGEVETQYF.

There are a few counts of this clonotype. V is TRBV7-9 and J is TRBJ2-7, with 8 bases matching TRBD1. Germline V gives CDR1 SEHNR, CDR2 FQNEAQ (reference sequence). V trimming: 0 bases; J trimming: 3 bases; junction bases outside the gene matches: 4. The CDR3 runs 15 residues. The CDR3 here is CASSLAQGALYEQYF. Written as DNA, the CDR3 is TGTGCCAGCAGCTTAGCGCAGGGGGCCCTCTACGAGCAGTACTTC.

This clonotype was seen many times. The rearrangement joins TRBV4-1 to TRBJ1-5, with unresolved D. V lost 5 bases and J lost 4, with 9 bases in between. CDR3 length equals 13 residues. CDR1 is MGHRA and CDR2 is YSYEKL in the germline V gene. CDR3 sequence: CASSDGRNQPQHF. In nucleotides, the CDR3 is TGCGCCAGCAGCGACGGTAGAAATCAGCCCCAGCATTTT.

This clonotype was recorded a few times. CDR3 region: CASSPGTGGFSLFF. The DNA of the CDR3 is TGTGCCAGCAGCCCTGGGACAGGGGGATTTTCGCTGTTCTTC. J is TRBJ2-1 and V is TRBV12-3 or TRBV12-4; 11 bases line up with TRBD1. The CDR3 contains 14 residues. V gave up 6 bases and J gave up 15 bases; unmatched junction bases: 13.

A few counts support this clonotype. The chain couples TRBV13 to TRBJ2-5, with D possibly TRBD1 on 5 matching bases. The CDR3 runs 14 residues. Germline V lookup: CDR1 PRHDT, CDR2 FYEKMQ (reference sequence). V gave up 6 bases and J gave up 2 bases, with 13 bases separating them. The CDR3 is CASSTPTAQETQYF. The CDR3 DNA reads TGTGCCAGCAGTACCCCGACAGCACAAGAGACCCAGTACTTC.

This clonotype was counted a few times. The chain uses TRBV28 and TRBJ2-1; possible D gene TRBD2, 5 bases. The germline V gene has CDR1 MDHEN and CDR2 SYDVKM. The CDR3 runs 11 residues. Deletions cut 5 bases from V and 9 bases from J, with 8 bases between. The CDR3 loop reads CASSPSIEQFF. CDR3 sequence (DNA): TGTGCCAGCAGTCCTAGCATTGAGCAGTTCTTC.

This clonotype occurred a few times. The chain is built from TRBV12-3 or TRBV12-4 and TRBJ1-2, with no clear D. Trimming cost V 3 bases and J 5 bases, with 13 bases left between them. The CDR3 is 14 amino acids. In DNA form, the CDR3 reads TGTGCCAGCAGTTTCGTAAGGCTGGAGTATGGCTACACCTTC. Translated, it gives CASSFVRLEYGYTF.

Worth noting for this clonotype: It may be a read error: a sequence one base away is much more abundant. The CDR3 protein is CASKGPASNSHLHF. CDR3 DNA: TGTGCCAGCAAGGGGCCAGCCTCTAATTCACACCTCCACTTT. The rearrangement links TRBV6-1 to TRBJ1-6; weak D call: TRBD1 (5 bases). Germline-derived CDR1 and CDR2 are MNHNS and SASEGT. CDR3 size: 14 residues.